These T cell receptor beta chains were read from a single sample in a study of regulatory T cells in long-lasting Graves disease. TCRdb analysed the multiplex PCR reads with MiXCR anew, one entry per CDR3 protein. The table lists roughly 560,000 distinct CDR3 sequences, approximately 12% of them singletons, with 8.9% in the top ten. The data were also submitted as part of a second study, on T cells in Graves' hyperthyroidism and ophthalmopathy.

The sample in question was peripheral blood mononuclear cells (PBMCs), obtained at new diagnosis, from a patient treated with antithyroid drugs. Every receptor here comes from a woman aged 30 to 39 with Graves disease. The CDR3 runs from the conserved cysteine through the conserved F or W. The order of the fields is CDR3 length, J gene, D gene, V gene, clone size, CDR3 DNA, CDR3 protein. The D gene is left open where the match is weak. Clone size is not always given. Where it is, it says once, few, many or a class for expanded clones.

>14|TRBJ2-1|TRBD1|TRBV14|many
TGTGCCAGCAGCCGACAGGGGATCGGGAATGAGCAGTTCTTC
CASSRQGIGNEQFF
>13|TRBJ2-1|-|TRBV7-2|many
TGTGCCAGCAGCTTCGAAAAATACAATGAGCAGTTCTTC
CASSFEKYNEQFF
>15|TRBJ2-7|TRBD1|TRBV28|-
TGTGCCAGCAGTACCGGGACAGGGGGCGTCTGGGAGCAGTACTTC
CASSTGTGGVWEQYF
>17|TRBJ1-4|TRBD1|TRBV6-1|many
TGTGCCAGCAGACCGGGGACAGGACCGGCGGGAGCTGAAAAACTGTTTTTT
CASRPGTGPAGAEKLFF
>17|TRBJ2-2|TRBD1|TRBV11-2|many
TGTGCCAGCAGTCAAGGGACAGGGAAGGCGAACACCGGGGAGCTGTTTTTT
CASSQGTGKANTGELFF
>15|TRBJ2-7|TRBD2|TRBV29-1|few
TGCAGCGCTGCTAGAAATAGCGGGGAGTCCTACGAGCAGTACTTC
CSAARNSGESYEQYF
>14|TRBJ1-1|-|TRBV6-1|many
TGTGCCAGCAGTGGAAGTCAATTGCGCCCTGGAGCTTTCTTT
CASSGSQLRPGAFF
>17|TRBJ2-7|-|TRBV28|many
TGTGCCAGCAGTTTATTCCCCCAGACAGGATACGGATACGAGCAGTACTTC
CASSLFPQTGYGYEQYF
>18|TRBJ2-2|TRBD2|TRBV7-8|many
TGTGCCAGCAGCTTAGTAGGACTAGCGGGAATTAACACCGGGGAGCTGTTTTTT
CASSLVGLAGINTGELFF
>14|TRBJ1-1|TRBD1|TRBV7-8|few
TGTGCCAGCAGCTTAAACCCAGGGGGCACTGAAGCTTTCTTT
CASSLNPGGTEAFF
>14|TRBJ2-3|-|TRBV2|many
TGTGCCAGCCAGGAGGGCCTAAACACAGATACGCAGTATTTT
CASQEGLNTDTQYF
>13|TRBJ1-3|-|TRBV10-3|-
TGTGCCATCAGTGAGTACGAAGGGGCCGCCATATATTTT
CAISEYEGAAIYF
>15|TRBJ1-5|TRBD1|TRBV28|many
TGTGCCAGCAACGGACAGGGGGCGATCAATCAGCCCCAGCATTTT
CASNGQGAINQPQHF
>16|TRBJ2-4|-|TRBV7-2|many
TGTGCCAGCAGCTTAGCCGAATCGATAGCCAAAAACATTCAGTACTTC
CASSLAESIAKNIQYF
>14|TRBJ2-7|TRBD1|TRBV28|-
TGTGCCAGCAGTAGACAGGGGACCTCCTACGAGCAGTACTTC
CASSRQGTSYEQYF
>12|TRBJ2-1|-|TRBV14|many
TGTGCCAGCAGAGACCCCTTGCGGGAGCAGTTCTTC
CASRDPLREQFF
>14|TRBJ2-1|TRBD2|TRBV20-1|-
TGCAGTGCTAGTCGGCTAGCGGGCCCAAATGAGCAGTTCTTC
CSASRLAGPNEQFF